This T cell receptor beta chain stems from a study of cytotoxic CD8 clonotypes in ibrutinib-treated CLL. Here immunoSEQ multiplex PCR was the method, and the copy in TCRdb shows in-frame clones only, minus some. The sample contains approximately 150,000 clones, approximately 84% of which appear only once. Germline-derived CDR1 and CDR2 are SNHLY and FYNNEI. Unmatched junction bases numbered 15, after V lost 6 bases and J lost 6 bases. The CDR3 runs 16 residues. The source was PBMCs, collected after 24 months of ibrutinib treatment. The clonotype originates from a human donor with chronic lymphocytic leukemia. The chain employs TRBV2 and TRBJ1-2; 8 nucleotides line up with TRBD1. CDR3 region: CASRRDRGETYNGYTF. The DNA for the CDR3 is TGTGCCAGCAGACGCGACAGGGGCGAAACCTATAATGGCTACACCTTC.